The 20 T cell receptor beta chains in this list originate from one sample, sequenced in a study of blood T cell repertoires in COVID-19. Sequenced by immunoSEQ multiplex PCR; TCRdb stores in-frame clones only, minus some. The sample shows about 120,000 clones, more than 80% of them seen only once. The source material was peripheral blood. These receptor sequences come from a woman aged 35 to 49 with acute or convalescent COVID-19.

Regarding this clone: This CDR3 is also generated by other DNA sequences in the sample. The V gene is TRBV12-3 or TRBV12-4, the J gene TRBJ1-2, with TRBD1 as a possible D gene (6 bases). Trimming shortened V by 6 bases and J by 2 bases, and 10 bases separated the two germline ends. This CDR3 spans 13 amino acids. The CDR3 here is CASSLQGNYGYTF. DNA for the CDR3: TGTGCCAGCAGCCTCCAGGGGAACTATGGCTACACCTTC.

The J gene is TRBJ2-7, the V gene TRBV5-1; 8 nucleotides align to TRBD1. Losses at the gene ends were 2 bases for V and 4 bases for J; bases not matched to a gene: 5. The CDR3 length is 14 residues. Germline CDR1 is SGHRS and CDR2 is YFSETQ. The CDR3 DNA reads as TGCGCCAGCAGCTTCGGAGGACAGGGATACGAGCAGTACTTC. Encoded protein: CASSFGGQGYEQYF. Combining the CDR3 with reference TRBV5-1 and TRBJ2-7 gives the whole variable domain KAGVTQTPRYLIKTRGQQVTLSCSPISGHRSVSWYQQTPGQGLQFLFEYFSETQRNKGNFPGRFSGRQFSNSRSEMNVSTLELGDSALYLCASSFGGQGYEQYFGPGTRLTVT.

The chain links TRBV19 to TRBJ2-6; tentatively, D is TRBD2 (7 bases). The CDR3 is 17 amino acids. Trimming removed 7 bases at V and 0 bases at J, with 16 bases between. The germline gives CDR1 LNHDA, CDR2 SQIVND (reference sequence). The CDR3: CASIPGGLYSGANVLTF. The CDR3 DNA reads TGTGCCAGTATTCCCGGGGGGCTCTACTCTGGGGCCAACGTCCTGACTTTC.

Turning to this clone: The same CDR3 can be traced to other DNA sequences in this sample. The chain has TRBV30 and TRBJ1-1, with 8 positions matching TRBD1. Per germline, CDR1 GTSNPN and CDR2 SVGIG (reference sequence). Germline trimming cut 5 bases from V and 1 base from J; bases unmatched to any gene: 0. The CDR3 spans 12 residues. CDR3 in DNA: TGTGCCTGGGACAGGGGGAACACTGAAGCTTTCTTT. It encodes CAWDRGNTEAFF.

The DNA for the CDR3 is TGTGCCAGCAGCAGGCCAATCCCGGAGGGCTACACCTTC. It translates to CASSRPIPEGYTF. This sequence joins TRBV11-2 and TRBJ1-2; D gene uncertain. Germline values: CDR1 SGHAT, CDR2 FQNNGV. The length of the CDR3 is 13 residues. Trimming stripped 5 bases from V and 8 bases from J, with 15 bases between.

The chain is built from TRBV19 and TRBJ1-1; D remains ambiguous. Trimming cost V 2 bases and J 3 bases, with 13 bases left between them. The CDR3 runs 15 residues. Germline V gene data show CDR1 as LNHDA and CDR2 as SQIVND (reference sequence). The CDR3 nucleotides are TGTGCCAGTAGTATACTTGGAGTTGGAGACACTGAAGCTTTCTTT. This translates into CASSILGVGDTEAFF.

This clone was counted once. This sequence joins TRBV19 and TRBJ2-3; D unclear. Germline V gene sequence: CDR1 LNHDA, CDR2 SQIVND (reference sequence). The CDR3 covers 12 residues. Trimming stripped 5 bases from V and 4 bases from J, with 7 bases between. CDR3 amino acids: CASSRVADTQYF. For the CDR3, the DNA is TGTGCCAGTAGTCGGGTAGCAGATACGCAGTATTTT.

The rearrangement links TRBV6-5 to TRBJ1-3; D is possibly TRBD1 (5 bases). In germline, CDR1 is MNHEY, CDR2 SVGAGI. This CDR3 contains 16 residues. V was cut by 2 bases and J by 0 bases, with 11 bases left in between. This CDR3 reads CASSYAGTTSGNTIYF. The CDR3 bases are TGTGCCAGCAGTTACGCCGGGACTACCTCTGGAAACACCATATATTTT.

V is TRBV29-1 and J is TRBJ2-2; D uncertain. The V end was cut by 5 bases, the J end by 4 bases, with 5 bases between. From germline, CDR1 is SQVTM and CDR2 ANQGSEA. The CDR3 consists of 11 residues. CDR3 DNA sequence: TGCAGCGTTCACACCACCGGGGAGCTGTTTTTT. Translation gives CSVHTTGELFF.

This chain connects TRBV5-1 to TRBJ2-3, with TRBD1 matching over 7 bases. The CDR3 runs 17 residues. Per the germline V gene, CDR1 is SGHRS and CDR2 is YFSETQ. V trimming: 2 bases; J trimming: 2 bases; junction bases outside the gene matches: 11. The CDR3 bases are TGCGCCAGCAGCTTCCGGCGTTTGACAGGGACCACAGATACGCAGTATTTT. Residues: CASSFRRLTGTTDTQYF. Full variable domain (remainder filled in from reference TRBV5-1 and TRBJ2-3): KAGVTQTPRYLIKTRGQQVTLSCSPISGHRSVSWYQQTPGQGLQFLFEYFSETQRNKGNFPGRFSGRQFSNSRSEMNVSTLELGDSALYLCASSFRRLTGTTDTQYFGPGTRLTVL.

CDR3 residues: CASSVPPGQGINYGYTF. Written as DNA, the CDR3 is TGTGCCAGCAGTGTCCCCCCGGGACAGGGTATTAACTATGGCTACACCTTC. The chain links TRBV2 to TRBJ1-2; 9 nucleotides line up with TRBD1. Germline CDR1 and CDR2: SNHLY and FYNNEI. V shed 4 bases, J shed 1 base, and the junction held 10 bases outside the gene matches. The CDR3 sequence is 17 residues long. The full variable domain, rest sourced from reference TRBV2 and TRBJ1-2, is EPEVTQTPSHQVTQMGQEVILRCVPISNHLYFYWYRQILGQKVEFLVSFYNNEISEKSEIFDDQFSVERPDGSNFTLKIRSTKLEDSAMYFCASSVPPGQGINYGYTFGSGTRLTVV.

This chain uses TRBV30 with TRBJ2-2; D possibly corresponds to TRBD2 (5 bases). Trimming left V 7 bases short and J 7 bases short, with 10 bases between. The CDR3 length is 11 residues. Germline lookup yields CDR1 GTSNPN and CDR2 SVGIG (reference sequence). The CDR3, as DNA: TGTGCCTTGGACGCGGGCGGGGAGCTGTTTTTT. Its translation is CALDAGGELFF.

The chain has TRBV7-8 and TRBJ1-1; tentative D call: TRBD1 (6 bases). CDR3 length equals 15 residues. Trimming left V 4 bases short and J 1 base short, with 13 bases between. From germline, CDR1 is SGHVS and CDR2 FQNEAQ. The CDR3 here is CASSSQGMGNTEAFF. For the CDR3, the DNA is TGTGCCAGCAGCTCACAGGGTATGGGGAACACTGAAGCTTTCTTT.

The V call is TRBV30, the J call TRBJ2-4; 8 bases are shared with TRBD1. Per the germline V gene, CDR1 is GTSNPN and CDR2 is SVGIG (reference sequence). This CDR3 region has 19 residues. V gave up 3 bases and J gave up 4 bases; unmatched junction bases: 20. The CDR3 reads CAWSPGDILATGEKNIQYF. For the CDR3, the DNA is TGTGCCTGGAGCCCGGGGGACATCCTGGCGACAGGGGAGAAAAACATTCAGTACTTC.

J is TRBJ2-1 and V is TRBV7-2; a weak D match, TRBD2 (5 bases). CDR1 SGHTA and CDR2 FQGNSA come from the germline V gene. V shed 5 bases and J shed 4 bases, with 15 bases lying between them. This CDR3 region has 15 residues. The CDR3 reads CASSPPQSGYNEQFF. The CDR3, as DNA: TGTGCCAGCAGCCCACCCCAGTCGGGGTACAATGAGCAGTTCTTC.

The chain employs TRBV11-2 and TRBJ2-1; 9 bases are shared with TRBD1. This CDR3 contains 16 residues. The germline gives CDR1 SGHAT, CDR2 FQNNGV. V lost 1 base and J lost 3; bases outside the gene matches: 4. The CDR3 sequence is CASSLGTGAFYNEQFF. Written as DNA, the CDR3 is TGTGCCAGCAGCTTAGGGACAGGGGCATTCTACAATGAGCAGTTCTTC.

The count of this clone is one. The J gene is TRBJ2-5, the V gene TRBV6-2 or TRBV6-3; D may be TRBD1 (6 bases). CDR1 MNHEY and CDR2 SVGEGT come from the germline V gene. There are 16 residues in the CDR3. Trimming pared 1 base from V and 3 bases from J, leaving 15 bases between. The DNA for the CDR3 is TGTGCCAGCAGTTACTTGGACAGAAAACTCAAAGAGACCCAGTACTTC. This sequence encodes CASSYLDRKLKETQYF.

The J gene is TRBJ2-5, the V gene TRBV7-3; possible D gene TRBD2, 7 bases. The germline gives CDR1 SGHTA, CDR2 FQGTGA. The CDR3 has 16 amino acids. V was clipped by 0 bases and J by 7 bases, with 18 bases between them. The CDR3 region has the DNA TGTGCCAGCAGCTTAACCCCCGTGGGGGGGGGCGGGACCCAGTACTTC. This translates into CASSLTPVGGGGTQYF. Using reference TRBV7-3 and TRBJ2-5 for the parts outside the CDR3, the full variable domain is GAGVSQTPSNKVTEKGKYVELRCDPISGHTALYWYRQSLGQGPEFLIYFQGTGAADDSGLPNDRFFAVRPEGSVSTLKIQRTERGDSAVYLCASSLTPVGGGGTQYFGPGTRLLVL.

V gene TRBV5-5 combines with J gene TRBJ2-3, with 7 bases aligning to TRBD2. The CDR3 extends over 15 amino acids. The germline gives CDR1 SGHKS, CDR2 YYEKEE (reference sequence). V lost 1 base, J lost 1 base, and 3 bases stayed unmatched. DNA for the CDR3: TGTGCCAGCAGCTTGCTCCGGGGGGGCACAGATACGCAGTATTTT. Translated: CASSLLRGGTDTQYF. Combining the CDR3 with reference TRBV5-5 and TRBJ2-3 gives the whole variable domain DAGVTQSPTHLIKTRGQQVTLRCSPISGHKSVSWYQQVLGQGPQFIFQYYEKEERGRGNFPDRFSARQFPNYSSELNVNALLLGDSALYLCASSLLRGGTDTQYFGPGTRLTVL.

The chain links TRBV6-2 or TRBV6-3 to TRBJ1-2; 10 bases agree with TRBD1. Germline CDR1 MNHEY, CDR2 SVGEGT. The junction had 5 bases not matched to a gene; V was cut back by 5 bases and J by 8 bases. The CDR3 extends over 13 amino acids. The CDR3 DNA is TGTGCCAGCAGTAGACAGGGGGCAAGGGGCTACACCTTC. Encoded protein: CASSRQGARGYTF.